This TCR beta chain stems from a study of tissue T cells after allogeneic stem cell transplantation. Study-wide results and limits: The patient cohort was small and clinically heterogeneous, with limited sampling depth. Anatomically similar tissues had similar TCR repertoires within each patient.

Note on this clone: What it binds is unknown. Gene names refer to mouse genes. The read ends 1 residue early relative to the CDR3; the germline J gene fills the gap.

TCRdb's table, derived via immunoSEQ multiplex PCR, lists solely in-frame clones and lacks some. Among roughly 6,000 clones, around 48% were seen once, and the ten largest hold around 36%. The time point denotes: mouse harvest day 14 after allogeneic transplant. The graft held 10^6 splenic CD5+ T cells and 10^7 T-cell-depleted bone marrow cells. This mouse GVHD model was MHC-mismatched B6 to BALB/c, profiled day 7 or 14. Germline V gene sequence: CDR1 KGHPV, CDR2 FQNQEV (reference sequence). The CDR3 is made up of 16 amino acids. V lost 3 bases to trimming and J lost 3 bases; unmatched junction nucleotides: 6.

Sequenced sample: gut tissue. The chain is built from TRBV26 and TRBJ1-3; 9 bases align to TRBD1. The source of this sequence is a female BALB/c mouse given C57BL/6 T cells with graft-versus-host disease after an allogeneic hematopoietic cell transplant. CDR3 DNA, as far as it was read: TGTGCCAGCAGTCTCTCGGGACAGGGATTTGGAAATACGCTCTAT. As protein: CASSLSGQGFGNTLY. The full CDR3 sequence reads CASSLSGQGFGNTLYF.